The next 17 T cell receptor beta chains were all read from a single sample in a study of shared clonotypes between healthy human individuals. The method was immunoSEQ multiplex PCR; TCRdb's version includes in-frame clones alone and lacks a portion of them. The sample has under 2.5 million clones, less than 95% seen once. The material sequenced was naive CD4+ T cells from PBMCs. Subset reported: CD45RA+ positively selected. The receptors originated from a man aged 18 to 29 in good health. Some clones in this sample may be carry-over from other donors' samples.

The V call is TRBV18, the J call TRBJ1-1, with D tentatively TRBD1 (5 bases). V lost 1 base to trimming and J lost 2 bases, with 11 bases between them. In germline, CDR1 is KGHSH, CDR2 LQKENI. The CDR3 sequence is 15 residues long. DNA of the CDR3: TGTGCCAGCTCACCACAGGGGCTCCTTAACACTGAAGCTTTCTTT. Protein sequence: CASSPQGLLNTEAFF.

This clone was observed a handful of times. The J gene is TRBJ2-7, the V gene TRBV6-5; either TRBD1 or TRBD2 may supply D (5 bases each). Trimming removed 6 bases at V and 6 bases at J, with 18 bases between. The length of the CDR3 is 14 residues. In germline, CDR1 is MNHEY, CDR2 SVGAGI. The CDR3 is CASSSLSGPREQYF. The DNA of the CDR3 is TGTGCCAGCAGCAGCCTCTCGGGGCCGCGCGAGCAGTACTTC.

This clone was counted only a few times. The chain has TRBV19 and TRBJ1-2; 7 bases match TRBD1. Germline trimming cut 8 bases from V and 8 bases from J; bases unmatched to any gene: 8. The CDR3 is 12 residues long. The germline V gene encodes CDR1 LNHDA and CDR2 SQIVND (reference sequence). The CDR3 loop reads CASGYRGRGYTF. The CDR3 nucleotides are TGTGCCAGTGGATACAGGGGAAGAGGCTACACCTTC. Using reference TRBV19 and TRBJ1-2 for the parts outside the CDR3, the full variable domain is DGGITQSPKYLFRKEGQNVTLSCEQNLNHDAMYWYRQDPGQGLRLIYYSQIVNDFQKGDIAEGYSVSREKKESFPLTVTSAQKNPTAFYLCASGYRGRGYTFGSGTRLTVV.

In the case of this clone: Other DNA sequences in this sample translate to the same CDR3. CDR3 region: CASSPDRYNEQFF. Written as DNA, the CDR3 is TGTGCCAGCAGCCCCGACAGATACAATGAGCAGTTCTTC. The chain combines TRBV28 with TRBJ2-1, with D possibly being TRBD1 (5 bases). This CDR3 has 13 residues. V lost 6 bases and J lost 4, with 10 bases in between. Germline-derived CDR1 and CDR2 are MDHEN and SYDVKM.

CDR3 sequence: CAISDPRQETQYF. CDR3 in DNA: TGTGCCATCAGTGATCCCAGACAAGAGACCCAGTACTTC. The chain is built from TRBV10-3 and TRBJ2-5; unclear D gene. The CDR3 runs 13 residues. V was shortened by 3 bases and J by 2 bases, with 7 bases between the two germline ends. Germline V gene lookup returns CDR1 ENHRY and CDR2 SYGVKD.

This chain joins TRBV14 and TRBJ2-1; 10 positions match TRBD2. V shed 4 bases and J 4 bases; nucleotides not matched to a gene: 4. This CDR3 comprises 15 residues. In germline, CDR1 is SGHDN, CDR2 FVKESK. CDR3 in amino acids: CASSRTSGTYNEQFF. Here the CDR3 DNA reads TGTGCCAGCAGCCGGACTAGCGGAACATACAATGAGCAGTTCTTC.

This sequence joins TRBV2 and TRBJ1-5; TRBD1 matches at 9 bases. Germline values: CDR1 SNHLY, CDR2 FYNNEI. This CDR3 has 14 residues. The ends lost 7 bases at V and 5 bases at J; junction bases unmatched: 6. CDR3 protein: CASTQDRGDQPQHF. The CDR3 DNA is TGTGCCAGCACCCAGGACAGGGGAGATCAGCCCCAGCATTTT.

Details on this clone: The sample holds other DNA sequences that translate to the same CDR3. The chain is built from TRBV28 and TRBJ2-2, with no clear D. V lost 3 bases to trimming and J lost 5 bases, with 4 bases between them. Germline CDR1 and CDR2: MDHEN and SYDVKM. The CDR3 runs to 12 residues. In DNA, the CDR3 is TGTGCCAGCAGTTTGGCGACCGGGGAGCTGTTTTTT. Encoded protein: CASSLATGELFF.

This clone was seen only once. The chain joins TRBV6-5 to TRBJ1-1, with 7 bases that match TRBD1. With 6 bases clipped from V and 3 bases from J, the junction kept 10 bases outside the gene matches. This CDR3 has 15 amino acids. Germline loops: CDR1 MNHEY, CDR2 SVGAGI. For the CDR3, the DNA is TGTGCCAGCAGACCCGGTAGGGGGCGGGACACTGAAGCTTTCTTT. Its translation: CASRPGRGRDTEAFF.

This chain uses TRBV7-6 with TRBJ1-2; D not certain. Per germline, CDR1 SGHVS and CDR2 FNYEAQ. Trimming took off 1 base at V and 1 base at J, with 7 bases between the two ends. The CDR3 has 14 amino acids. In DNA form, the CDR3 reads TGTGCCAGCAGCTTAGGCGCTTATAACTATGGCTACACCTTC. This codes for CASSLGAYNYGYTF.

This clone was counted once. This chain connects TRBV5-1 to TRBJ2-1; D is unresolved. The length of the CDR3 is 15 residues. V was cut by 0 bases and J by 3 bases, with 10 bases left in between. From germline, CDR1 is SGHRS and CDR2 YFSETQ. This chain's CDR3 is CASSLAATLYNEQFF. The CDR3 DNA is TGCGCCAGCAGCTTGGCGGCGACACTCTACAATGAGCAGTTCTTC. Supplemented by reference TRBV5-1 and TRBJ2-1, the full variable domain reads KAGVTQTPRYLIKTRGQQVTLSCSPISGHRSVSWYQQTPGQGLQFLFEYFSETQRNKGNFPGRFSGRQFSNSRSEMNVSTLELGDSALYLCASSLAATLYNEQFFGPGTRLTVL.

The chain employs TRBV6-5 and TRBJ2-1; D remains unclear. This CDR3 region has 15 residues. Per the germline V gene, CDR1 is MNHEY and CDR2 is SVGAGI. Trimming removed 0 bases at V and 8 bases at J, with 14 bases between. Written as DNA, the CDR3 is TGTGCCAGCAGTTACTCCGGCACCCCCCGGCATGAGCAGTTCTTC. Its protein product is CASSYSGTPRHEQFF.

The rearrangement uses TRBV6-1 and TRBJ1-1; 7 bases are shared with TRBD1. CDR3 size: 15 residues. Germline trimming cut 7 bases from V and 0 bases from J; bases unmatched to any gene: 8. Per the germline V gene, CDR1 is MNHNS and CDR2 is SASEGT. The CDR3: CASTRGGSLNTEAFF. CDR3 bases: TGTGCCAGCACCAGAGGGGGCAGCCTGAACACTGAAGCTTTCTTT.

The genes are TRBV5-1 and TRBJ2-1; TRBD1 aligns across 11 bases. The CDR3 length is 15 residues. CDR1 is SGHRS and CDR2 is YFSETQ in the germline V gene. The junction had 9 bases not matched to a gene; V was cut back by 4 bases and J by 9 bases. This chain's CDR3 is CASSRGTGGNGEQFF. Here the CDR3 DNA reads TGCGCCAGCAGCAGGGGGACAGGGGGAAACGGTGAGCAGTTCTTC.

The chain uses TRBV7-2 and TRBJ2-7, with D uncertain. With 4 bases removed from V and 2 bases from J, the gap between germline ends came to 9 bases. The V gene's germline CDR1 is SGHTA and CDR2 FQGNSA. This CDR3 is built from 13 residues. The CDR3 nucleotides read TGTGCCAGCAGCTCCCCCGGCCCCTACGAGCAGTACTTC. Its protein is CASSSPGPYEQYF.

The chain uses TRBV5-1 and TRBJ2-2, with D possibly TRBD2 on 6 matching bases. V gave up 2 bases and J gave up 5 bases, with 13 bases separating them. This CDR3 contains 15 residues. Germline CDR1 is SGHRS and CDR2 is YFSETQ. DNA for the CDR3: TGCGCCAGCAGCTTTCGCGGGGATCATACCGGGGAGCTGTTTTTT. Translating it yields CASSFRGDHTGELFF.

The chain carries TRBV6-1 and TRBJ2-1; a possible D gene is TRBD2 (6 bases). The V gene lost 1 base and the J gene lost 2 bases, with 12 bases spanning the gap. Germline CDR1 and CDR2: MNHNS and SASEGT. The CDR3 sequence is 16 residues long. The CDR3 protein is CASSEGPGRTYNEQFF. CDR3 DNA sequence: TGTGCCAGCAGTGAAGGACCCGGGAGAACCTACAATGAGCAGTTCTTC.